Listed below are T cell receptor beta chains from one sample, sequenced in a study of CD8 T cells in ankylosing spondylitis. In TCRdb, the 5' RACE reads were re-called with MiXCR into one record per CDR3 protein. The data contain about 240,000 distinct CDR3 sequences, approximately 8.4% of them singletons. The sequencing input was blood, either unsorted or a sorted T cell fraction (not recorded which). These receptors were collected from a female donor with ankylosing spondylitis or in good health (not recorded which). Both conserved end residues are part of each CDR3. Each record gives: D gene, V gene, J gene, clone size, CDR3 protein, CDR3 DNA. The D gene is left open where the match is weak. Some rows have no size entry. The others give once, few or many, or a class for an expanded clone.

TRBD1	TRBV11-1	TRBJ1-1	many	CASSSWDRAKTEAFF	TGTGCCAGCAGCTCATGGGACAGGGCGAAGACTGAAGCTTTCTTT
TRBD1	TRBV7-2	TRBJ1-1	NA	CASSPPGTGGTEAFF	TGTGCCAGCAGCCCGCCCGGGACAGGAGGCACTGAAGCTTTCTTT
NA	TRBV28	TRBJ1-1	many	CASSGGGIGEEAFF	TGTGCCAGCAGTGGCGGGGGCATCGGAGAAGAAGCTTTCTTT
NA	TRBV7-9	TRBJ2-3	NA	CASSPPTPPRDTQYF	TGTGCCAGCAGCCCACCGACCCCACCGAGGGATACGCAGTATTTT
NA	TRBV10-3	TRBJ1-1	many	CAISESRGNTEAFF	TGTGCCATCAGTGAGTCTCGCGGGAACACTGAAGCTTTCTTT
NA	TRBV5-1	TRBJ2-1	many	CASSLAKNNEQFF	TGCGCCAGCAGCTTGGCGAAGAACAATGAGCAGTTCTTC
NA	TRBV12-3/TRBV12-4	TRBJ1-5	many	CASRTGVRSNQPQHF	TGTGCCAGCAGGACCGGCGTGCGGAGCAATCAGCCCCAGCATTTT
NA	TRBV20-1	TRBJ2-1	NA	CSAPDPRAVYNEQFF	TGTAGTGCCCCAGACCCTCGGGCAGTCTACAATGAGCAGTTCTTC
NA	TRBV5-1	TRBJ2-1	many	CASSLWGRDGNEQFF	TGCGCCAGCAGCTTGTGGGGCAGGGATGGCAATGAGCAGTTCTTC
NA	TRBV13	TRBJ1-2	many	CASSFGRGRVVNYGYTF	TGTGCCAGCAGCTTCGGGCGCGGTAGGGTCGTGAACTATGGCTACACCTTC
TRBD2	TRBV10-3	TRBJ2-1	many	CAISVSGRAGESSYNEQFF	TGTGCCATCAGTGTTAGCGGGAGGGCCGGGGAGAGCTCCTACAATGAGCAGTTCTTC
NA	TRBV7-8	TRBJ2-7	few	CASSLDRLHEQYF	TGTGCCAGCAGCTTAGATCGGCTCCACGAGCAGTACTTC
NA	TRBV19	TRBJ2-7	few	CASSGSTTYEQYF	TGTGCCAGTAGTGGTAGCACGACCTACGAGCAGTACTTC
NA	TRBV5-5	TRBJ2-5	NA	CASSPLGGTQYF	TGTGCCAGCAGCCCCCTAGGAGGGACCCAGTACTTC
NA	TRBV5-1	TRBJ2-1	many	CASSQGHSSYNEQFF	TGCGCCAGCAGCCAGGGACATAGCTCCTACAATGAGCAGTTCTTC
TRBD2	TRBV7-6	TRBJ2-2	NA	CASTIGGGIYTGELFF	TGTGCCAGCACCATCGGGGGGGGAATCTACACCGGGGAGCTGTTTTTT
NA	TRBV7-9	TRBJ1-1	NA	CASSLGLTGPGNTEAFF	TGTGCCAGCAGCTTAGGTTTGACAGGCCCAGGGAACACTGAAGCTTTCTTT
NA	TRBV24-1	TRBJ2-1	many	CATSDVRDPYNEQFF	TGTGCCACCAGTGATGTAAGGGACCCCTACAATGAGCAGTTCTTC
NA	TRBV7-6	TRBJ2-2	many	CASTSTTGELFF	TGTGCCAGCACCAGTACCACCGGGGAGCTGTTTTTT
TRBD1	TRBV4-3	TRBJ1-4	many	CASSPGQRNEKLFF	TGCGCCAGCAGCCCGGGACAGCGAAATGAAAAACTGTTTTTT
TRBD2	TRBV5-1	TRBJ2-3	many	CASSFLAGLTDTQYF	TGCGCCAGCAGCTTCCTAGCGGGATTAACAGATACGCAGTATTTT
NA	TRBV4-2	TRBJ1-5	few	CASSQDGGNQPQHF	TGTGCCAGCAGCCAAGATGGGGGCAATCAGCCCCAGCATTTT
NA	TRBV6-2/TRBV6-3	TRBJ2-7	many	CASCPRPPGPDGNEQYF	TGTGCCAGCTGCCCCCGGCCCCCGGGGCCAGATGGGAACGAGCAGTACTTC
NA	TRBV18	TRBJ1-4	many	CASSPNAGSDEKLFF	TGTGCCAGCTCACCAAATGCCGGGAGCGATGAAAAACTGTTTTTT
NA	TRBV11-2	TRBJ1-2	many	CASSLRNYGYTF	TGTGCCAGCAGCTTGAGAAACTATGGCTACACCTTC
NA	TRBV3-1	TRBJ2-4	many	CASSQDVGNVAIQYF	TGTGCCAGCAGCCAAGACGTTGGCAACGTAGCCATTCAGTACTTC
TRBD2	TRBV4-1	TRBJ2-1	NA	CASSQETSGRAFSSYNEQFF	TGCGCCAGCAGCCAAGAAACTAGCGGGAGGGCCTTCAGCTCCTACAATGAGCAGTTCTTC
TRBD1	TRBV27	TRBJ2-3	many	CASSLMDRGQDTQYF	TGTGCCAGCAGTTTAATGGACAGGGGGCAAGATACGCAGTATTTT
TRBD2	TRBV9	TRBJ2-4	many	CASSPSTSGQNIQYF	TGTGCCAGCAGTCCTTCGACTAGCGGCCAAAACATTCAGTACTTC
TRBD2	TRBV5-6	TRBJ2-1	many	CASSLLAGVSYNEQFF	TGTGCCAGCAGCTTACTAGCGGGAGTCTCCTACAATGAGCAGTTCTTC
TRBD2	TRBV6-2/TRBV6-3	TRBJ2-1	many	CASSTLAGVREQFF	TGTGCCAGCAGTACACTAGCGGGGGTGCGTGAGCAGTTCTTC
TRBD2	TRBV5-1	TRBJ2-5	many	CASSPSSGSGETQYF	TGCGCCAGCAGCCCATCTAGCGGGAGTGGGGAGACCCAGTACTTC
TRBD2	TRBV11-1	TRBJ2-5	NA	CVSSRSRTSGRAAQETQYF	TGTGTCAGCAGCCGATCTAGGACTAGCGGGAGGGCCGCCCAAGAGACCCAGTACTTC
TRBD2	TRBV5-1	TRBJ2-1	many	CASSRLAGDKQFF	TGCGCCAGCAGCAGGCTAGCGGGGGATAAGCAGTTCTTC
NA	TRBV20-1	TRBJ2-5	many	CSASGGYQETQYF	TGCAGTGCCTCCGGAGGTTACCAAGAGACCCAGTACTTC
TRBD1	TRBV7-8	TRBJ1-5	many	CVSSLQGSNQPQHF	TGTGTCAGCAGCTTACAGGGGAGCAATCAGCCCCAGCATTTT
NA	TRBV7-9	TRBJ2-1	NA	CASSLGMAGIRYNEQFF	TGTGCCAGCAGCTTAGGGATGGCGGGAATTCGTTACAATGAGCAGTTCTTC
NA	TRBV16	TRBJ2-1	many	CASSQGYNEQFF	TGTGCCAGCAGCCAGGGTTACAATGAGCAGTTCTTC
NA	TRBV29-1	TRBJ2-5	many	CSVVRQGNQETQYF	TGCAGCGTTGTGCGGCAGGGGAACCAAGAGACCCAGTACTTC
NA	TRBV5-1	TRBJ2-1	many	CASSLVRNEQFF	TGCGCCAGCAGCTTGGTAAGGAATGAGCAGTTCTTC
NA	TRBV5-4	TRBJ2-5	many	CASSLSGAMETQYF	TGTGCCAGCAGCCTGAGTGGGGCGATGGAGACCCAGTACTTC
NA	TRBV12-3/TRBV12-4	TRBJ2-4	many	CASSPRGDSHLAKNIQYF	TGTGCCAGCAGCCCCCGGGGTGACAGTCACCTAGCCAAAAACATTCAGTACTTC
NA	TRBV7-9	TRBJ2-6	NA	CASSFRSYSGANVLTF	TGTGCCAGCAGTTTCCGATCGTATTCTGGGGCCAACGTCCTGACTTTC
NA	TRBV28	TRBJ2-7	many	CASKGHEGTQDYEQYF	TGTGCCAGCAAAGGGCATGAGGGGACCCAGGATTACGAGCAGTACTTC
NA	TRBV20-1	TRBJ1-2	many	CSARGRNNYGYTF	TGCAGTGCTAGGGGCCGGAATAACTATGGCTACACCTTC
NA	TRBV7-2	TRBJ1-5	NA	CASSLDGTRGQPQHF	TGTGCCAGCAGCTTAGATGGGACTAGGGGACAGCCCCAGCATTTT
TRBD1	TRBV4-3	TRBJ1-1	many	CASSRRRQGMNTEAFF	TGCGCCAGCAGCCGAAGGAGACAGGGAATGAACACTGAAGCTTTCTTT
TRBD1	TRBV7-2	TRBJ1-6	NA	CASSLEGAIGSPLHF	TGTGCCAGCAGCTTAGAGGGGGCAATTGGATCACCCCTCCACTTT